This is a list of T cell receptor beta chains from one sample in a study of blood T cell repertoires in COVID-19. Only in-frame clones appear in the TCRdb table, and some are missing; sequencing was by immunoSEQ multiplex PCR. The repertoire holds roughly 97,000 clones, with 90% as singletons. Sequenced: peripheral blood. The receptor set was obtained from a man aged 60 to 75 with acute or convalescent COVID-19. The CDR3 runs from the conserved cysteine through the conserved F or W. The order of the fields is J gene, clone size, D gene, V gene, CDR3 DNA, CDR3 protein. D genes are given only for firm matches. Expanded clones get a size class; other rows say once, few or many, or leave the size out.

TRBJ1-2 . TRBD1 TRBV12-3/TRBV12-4 TGTGCCAGCAGCCGGGGACAGGGGGGCTACACCTTC CASSRGQGGYTF
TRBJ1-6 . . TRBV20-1 TGCAGTGCTAGTAGGAGGATTAACTCCTATAATTCACCCCTCCACTTT CSASRRINSYNSPLHF
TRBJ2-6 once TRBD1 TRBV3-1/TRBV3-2 TGTGCCAGCAGCCAAGGGAGGGACAGGTCCCTCTCTGGGGCCAACGTCCTGACTTTC CASSQGRDRSLSGANVLTF
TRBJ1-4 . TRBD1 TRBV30 TGTGCCTGGAGTTCGACGATCACCCCAGGGGCAGGGGGTGAAAAACTGTTTTTT CAWSSTITPGAGGEKLFF
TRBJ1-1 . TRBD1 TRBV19 TGTGCCAGTAGTGCCTTCCAAGGGACAGGGGTAAACACTGAAGCTTTCTTT CASSAFQGTGVNTEAFF
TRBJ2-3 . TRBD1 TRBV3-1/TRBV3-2 TGTGCCAGCAGCTGGGGGACAGGCACAGATACGCAGTATTTT CASSWGTGTDTQYF
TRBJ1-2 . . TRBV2 TGTGCCAGCAGTGAAGCGGGGGGAGGGATTGATGGCTACACCTTC CASSEAGGGIDGYTF
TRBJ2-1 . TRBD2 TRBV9 TGTGCCAGCAGCCCCATGGCGGGGGGGCCCCATGAGCAGTTCTTC CASSPMAGGPHEQFF
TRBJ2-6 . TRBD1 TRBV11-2 TGTGCCAGCAGCTCTCGGGGGACAGGGCTCTCTGGGGCCAACGTCCTGACTTTC CASSSRGTGLSGANVLTF
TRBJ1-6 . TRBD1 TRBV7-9 TGTGCCAGCAGCTTAGGGGACAGACTCGGTTCACCCCTCCACTTT CASSLGDRLGSPLHF
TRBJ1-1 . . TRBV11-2 TGTGCCAGCAGCTTAGAGGGGAGCACTGAAGCTTTCTTT CASSLEGSTEAFF
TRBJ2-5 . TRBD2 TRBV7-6 TGTGCCAGCAGCTTAGGGCTAGCGGGGGGTCGAGAGACCCAGTACTTC CASSLGLAGGRETQYF
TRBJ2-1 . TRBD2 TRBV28 TGTGCCAGCACCCTACGGCGGTGGGGGGGATTGAATGAGCAGTTCTTC CASTLRRWGGLNEQFF
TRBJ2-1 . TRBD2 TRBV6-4 TGTGCCAGCAGTGAATCGATATGGACTAGCTCCTACAATGAGCAGTTCTTC CASSESIWTSSYNEQFF
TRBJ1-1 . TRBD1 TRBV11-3 TGTGCCAGCAGAAGGGACAGGGGGTTGTACATGAACACTGAAGCTTTCTTT CASRRDRGLYMNTEAFF
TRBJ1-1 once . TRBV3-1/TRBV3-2 TGTGCCAGCAGCCCCCGGCGGACTTTGGCTTTCTTT CASSPRRTLAFF